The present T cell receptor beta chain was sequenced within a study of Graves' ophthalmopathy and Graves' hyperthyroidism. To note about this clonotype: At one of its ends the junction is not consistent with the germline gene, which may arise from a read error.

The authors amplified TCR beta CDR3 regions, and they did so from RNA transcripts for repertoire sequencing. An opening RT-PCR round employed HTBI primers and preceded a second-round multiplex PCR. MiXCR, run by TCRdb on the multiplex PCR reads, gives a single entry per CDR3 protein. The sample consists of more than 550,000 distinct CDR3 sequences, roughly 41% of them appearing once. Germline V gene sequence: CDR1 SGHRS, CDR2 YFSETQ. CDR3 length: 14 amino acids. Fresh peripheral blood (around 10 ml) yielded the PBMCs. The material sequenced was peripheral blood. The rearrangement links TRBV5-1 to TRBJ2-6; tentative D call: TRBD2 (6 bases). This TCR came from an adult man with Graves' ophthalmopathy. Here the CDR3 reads CASSRDFGDNVLTF. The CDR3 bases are TGCGCCAGCAGCCGGGACTTCGGGGACAACGTCCTGACTTTC.